The 26 T cell receptor beta chains below were found in one sample sequenced in a study of fetal regulatory T cell absence and autoimmunity. Clones were read by immunoSEQ multiplex PCR, and TCRdb kept only the in-frame ones, dropping some. Of more than 90,000 clones in the sample, 55% to 75% were seen once. Input material: pancreas tissue. These receptors originate from a male donor with IPEX syndrome.

To note about this clone: A far larger clone differs by one base, so this is likely a read error. This same CDR3 is encoded by further DNA sequences in the sample. This chain uses TRBV5-4 with TRBJ1-6, with a tentative D call TRBD1 (6 bases). CDR3 size: 15 residues. CDR1 and CDR2 (germline): SGHNT, YYREEE (reference sequence). Between the trimmed V and J ends, which lost 4 bases and 7 bases, there was a span of 15 bases. The CDR3 region is CASSQGGTRNSPLHF. For the CDR3, the DNA is TGTGCCAGCAGCCAAGGGGGGACGAGGAATTCACCCCTCCACTTT.

The chain is built from TRBV6-5 and TRBJ2-7; 7 bases match TRBD2. The CDR3 runs to 15 residues. Trimming cost V 2 bases and J 3 bases; bases outside gene matches: 7. CDR1 is MNHEY, CDR2 SVGAGI, per germline. In DNA form, the CDR3 reads TGTGCCAGCAGTTACGTCGGGGCTAGCGGCTACGAGCAGTACTTC. It translates to CASSYVGASGYEQYF.

The genes are TRBV7-9 and TRBJ2-1; 8 bases are a match to TRBD1. CDR1 and CDR2 (germline): SEHNR, FQNEAQ (reference sequence). The CDR3 contains 18 residues. V lost 7 bases to trimming and J lost 0 bases; unmatched junction nucleotides: 14. The CDR3 sequence is CASTRQGSLSSSYNEQFF. The CDR3 DNA reads as TGTGCCAGCACTCGACAGGGGTCCCTTTCGAGCTCCTACAATGAGCAGTTCTTC.

This clone was seen only a few times. This chain links TRBV2 with TRBJ1-1, with D uncertain. Trimming took 3 bases from V and 0 from J, leaving 11 bases between them. Per the germline V gene, CDR1 is SNHLY and CDR2 is FYNNEI. This CDR3 is 15 amino acids long. The CDR3 sequence is CASSDARRMNTEAFF. In DNA form, the CDR3 reads TGTGCCAGCAGTGACGCGCGACGGATGAACACTGAAGCTTTCTTT. The whole variable domain, remainder taken from reference TRBV2 and TRBJ1-1, is EPEVTQTPSHQVTQMGQEVILRCVPISNHLYFYWYRQILGQKVEFLVSFYNNEISEKSEIFDDQFSVERPDGSNFTLKIRSTKLEDSAMYFCASSDARRMNTEAFFGQGTRLTVV.

There are a few counts of this clone. The chain employs TRBV7-9 and TRBJ1-5; TRBD1 matches 8 bases. Germline lookup yields CDR1 SEHNR and CDR2 FQNEAQ (reference sequence). The V gene end was trimmed by 2 bases and the J gene end by 5 bases; junction bases not matched to a gene: 2. CDR3 length: 14 residues. The CDR3 region has the DNA TGTGCCAGCAGCTTACCAGGGGGCGATCAGCCCCAGCATTTT. It codes for CASSLPGGDQPQHF.

The gene calls are TRBV13 and TRBJ2-2, with a possible D match to TRBD1 (6 bases). The V end lost 0 bases, the J end lost 0 bases, and 11 bases lay between the germline ends. CDR1 PRHDT and CDR2 FYEKMQ come from the germline V gene (reference sequence). CDR3 size: 17 residues. The CDR3 here is CASSLGKGTPNTGELFF. DNA for the CDR3: TGTGCCAGCAGCTTAGGGAAGGGGACACCGAACACCGGGGAGCTGTTTTTT.

This chain links TRBV7-8 with TRBJ2-7; 11 bases are a match to TRBD2. Germline V CDR1 and CDR2: SGHVS, FQNEAQ. With V trimmed by 0 bases and J by 3 bases, 10 bases remained unmatched. CDR3 size: 18 residues. The CDR3 protein is CASSLAPELAGEFYEQYF. The CDR3 DNA sequence: TGTGCCAGCAGCTTAGCGCCTGAACTAGCGGGGGAGTTCTACGAGCAGTACTTC.

This chain joins TRBV5-1 and TRBJ2-5, with 13 bases aligning to TRBD2. Unmatched junction bases numbered 6, after V lost 4 bases and J lost 6 bases. Germline CDR1 reads SGHRS; CDR2 reads YFSETQ. This CDR3 region has 15 residues. CDR3 DNA: TGCGCCAGCAGCCGGACTAGCGGGAGTGGAAAGACCCAGTACTTC. It translates to CASSRTSGSGKTQYF.

The chain combines TRBV5-6 with TRBJ2-2; tentative D call: TRBD1 (6 bases). The CDR3 sequence is 14 residues long. V dropped 6 bases and J dropped 0 bases, with 9 bases sitting between them. Germline V gene lookup returns CDR1 SGHDT and CDR2 YYEEEE. CDR3 bases: TGTGCCAGCAAGGGGACAACGAACACCGGGGAGCTGTTTTTT. This translates into CASKGTTNTGELFF. Full variable domain (outside the CDR3, taken from reference TRBV5-6 and TRBJ2-2): DAGVTQSPTHLIKTRGQQVTLRCSPKSGHDTVSWYQQALGQGPQFIFQYYEEEERQRGNFPDRFSGHQFPNYSSELNVNALLLGDSALYLCASKGTTNTGELFFGEGSRLTVL.

The chain employs TRBV7-8 and TRBJ2-7; D might be TRBD1 or TRBD2, each matching 6 bases. The germline CDR1 and CDR2 sequences are SGHVS and FQNEAQ. CDR3 length: 14 residues. Trimming shortened V by 4 bases and J by 6 bases, and 16 bases separated the two germline ends. DNA for the CDR3: TGTGCCAGCAGCTCATGGGGAAGGGGGGCCGAGCAGTACTTC. This sequence encodes CASSSWGRGAEQYF.

The rearrangement uses TRBV25-1 and TRBJ2-7, with 9 nucleotides matching TRBD2. The CDR3 is 15 amino acids. V lost 1 base to trimming and J lost 7 bases; unmatched junction nucleotides: 8. CDR1 and CDR2 from the germline V gene are MGHDK and SYGVNS. CDR3 region: CASSESRGGAGEQYF. The CDR3 bases are TGTGCCAGCAGTGAATCTCGCGGGGGGGCAGGGGAGCAGTACTTC.

DNA of the CDR3: TGTGCCAGCAGCTCCCCACCGGGACGCCCCTGGGACGAGCAGTACTTC. It codes for CASSSPPGRPWDEQYF. The gene calls are TRBV11-2 and TRBJ2-7; D is tentatively TRBD1 or TRBD2 (5 bases each). Germline V CDR1 and CDR2: SGHAT, FQNNGV. Trimming pared 4 bases from V and 5 bases from J, leaving 21 bases between. The CDR3 has 16 amino acids. Combining the CDR3 with reference TRBV11-2 and TRBJ2-7 gives the whole variable domain EAGVAQSPRYKIIEKRQSVAFWCNPISGHATLYWYQQILGQGPKLLIQFQNNGVVDDSQLPKDRFSAERLKGVDSTLKIQPAKLEDSAVYLCASSSPPGRPWDEQYFGPGTRLTVT.

This clone was picked up a small number of times. The CDR3 is CASILWGLSNSPLHF. CDR3 bases: TGTGCCAGCATTTTGTGGGGGCTCTCTAATTCACCCCTCCACTTT. The gene calls are TRBV2 and TRBJ1-6, with D possibly matching TRBD1 (6 bases). Trimming took off 7 bases at V and 6 bases at J, with 16 bases between the two ends. CDR1 is SNHLY, CDR2 FYNNEI, per germline. The CDR3 loop spans 15 amino acids.

This rearrangement joins TRBV5-1 to TRBJ1-5; D perhaps matches TRBD1 (5 bases). Germline CDR1 reads SGHRS; CDR2 reads YFSETQ. V was shortened by 4 bases and J by 1 base, with 6 bases between the two germline ends. The CDR3 covers 13 residues. CDR3 sequence reads: CASSRDSNQPQHF. CDR3 bases: TGCGCCAGCAGCCGGGACAGCAATCAGCCCCAGCATTTT. Full variable domain (remainder filled in from reference TRBV5-1 and TRBJ1-5): KAGVTQTPRYLIKTRGQQVTLSCSPISGHRSVSWYQQTPGQGLQFLFEYFSETQRNKGNFPGRFSGRQFSNSRSEMNVSTLELGDSALYLCASSRDSNQPQHFGDGTRLSIL.

The chain couples TRBV4-1 to TRBJ2-7, with 8 bases that match TRBD2. CDR1 and CDR2 (germline): MGHRA, YSYEKL. The CDR3 spans 15 residues. V shed 4 bases, J shed 4 bases, and the junction held 9 bases outside the gene matches. The CDR3 coding sequence is TGCGCCAGCAGCCGAACGCTCGGGGGGGCGTACGAGCAGTACTTC. This sequence encodes CASSRTLGGAYEQYF.

This sequence joins TRBV11-2 and TRBJ2-3; no reliable D call. The CDR3 loop spans 13 amino acids. Germline-derived CDR1 and CDR2 are SGHAT and FQNNGV. V was shortened by 6 bases and J by 4 bases, with 11 bases between the two germline ends. CDR3 sequence (DNA): TGTGCCAGCAGTCCGAACTTCGCAGATACGCAGTATTTT. Translated, it gives CASSPNFADTQYF.

The chain combines TRBV7-8 with TRBJ2-7; no definite D call. CDR3 length equals 14 residues. CDR1 is SGHVS and CDR2 is FQNEAQ in the germline V gene. Trimming shortened V by 5 bases and J by 2 bases, and 13 bases separated the two germline ends. In DNA form, the CDR3 reads TGTGCCAGCAGCCCCGGCCGACTCCCCTACGAGCAGTACTTC. Translated: CASSPGRLPYEQYF.

The chain carries TRBV30 and TRBJ2-7, with D tentatively TRBD1 (6 bases). Trimming took off 2 bases at V and 0 bases at J, with 11 bases between the two ends. Looked up from germline, CDR1 is GTSNPN and CDR2 is SVGIG (reference sequence). The CDR3 runs 14 residues. The CDR3 loop reads CAWSPRDTSYEQYF. The CDR3 nucleotides are TGTGCCTGGAGTCCCCGGGACACCTCCTACGAGCAGTACTTC.

The chain couples TRBV4-1 to TRBJ2-3, with 8 bases matching TRBD2. This CDR3 comprises 16 residues. Trimming removed 4 bases from V and 3 bases from J; junction bases left unmatched: 9. From germline, CDR1 is MGHRA and CDR2 YSYEKL. Here the CDR3 DNA reads TGCGCCAGCAGCCTAACACCGGGGGGGCGTACAGATACGCAGTATTTT. Residues: CASSLTPGGRTDTQYF.

The rearrangement joins TRBV7-9 to TRBJ1-3; D ambiguous. Trimming cost V 2 bases and J 3 bases, with 11 bases left between them. Germline values: CDR1 SEHNR, CDR2 FQNEAQ (reference sequence). The CDR3 runs to 15 residues. CDR3 nucleotide sequence: TGTGCCAGCAGCTTATACCCACCAGATGGAAACACCATATATTTT. Translating gives CASSLYPPDGNTIYF.

This clone came up once. This chain uses TRBV9 with TRBJ2-1; 9 bases fit TRBD2. J was trimmed by 4 bases and V by 2 bases; bases with no gene match: 4. The CDR3 consists of 15 residues. Germline V gene data show CDR1 as SGDLS and CDR2 as YYNGEE. The CDR3 loop reads CASSVLAGLYNEQFF. For the CDR3, the DNA is TGTGCCAGCAGCGTTCTAGCGGGACTTTACAATGAGCAGTTCTTC.

The gene calls are TRBV7-2 and TRBJ2-1; TRBD2 matches 8 bases. Trimming removed 1 base from V and 7 bases from J; junction bases left unmatched: 6. The CDR3 sequence is 15 residues long. Germline assignment: CDR1 SGHTA and CDR2 FQGNSA. CDR3 protein: CASSLDGGAGNEQFF. CDR3 DNA sequence: TGTGCCAGCAGCTTAGACGGGGGGGCCGGGAATGAGCAGTTCTTC.

V usage is TRBV7-6 and J usage is TRBJ2-7; 13 bases align to TRBD2. The J segment lost 7 bases and the V segment lost 1 base, leaving 10 bases of the junction unmatched. Per germline, CDR1 SGHVS and CDR2 FNYEAQ. The CDR3 contains 17 residues. The CDR3, as DNA: TGTGCCAGCAGCTTAGTATCGACTAGCGGGGGGAGGCTTGAGCAGTACTTC. As protein: CASSLVSTSGGRLEQYF.

The genes are TRBV5-8 and TRBJ1-5; possible D gene TRBD1, 6 bases. CDR3 size: 15 residues. Germline V gene data show CDR1 as SGHTS and CDR2 as YDEGEE. The germline V and J ends were trimmed by 5 bases and 4 bases, with 16 bases remaining between them. CDR3 protein: CASSKYRTDNQPQHF. The DNA of the CDR3 is TGTGCCAGCAGTAAATACAGGACAGATAATCAGCCCCAGCATTTT.

The chain combines TRBV7-7 with TRBJ2-1; D is undetermined. CDR3 length equals 14 residues. The ends were cut back, 5 bases at V and 3 bases at J, with 11 bases in the middle. In germline, CDR1 is SSHAT, CDR2 FNYEAQ (reference sequence). This chain's CDR3 is CASSQRPGYNEQFF. CDR3 DNA sequence: TGTGCCAGCAGCCAGAGGCCGGGCTACAATGAGCAGTTCTTC.

The rearrangement links TRBV11-2 to TRBJ1-1; D not resolved. This CDR3 region has 16 residues. Germline assignment: CDR1 SGHAT and CDR2 FQNNGV. V lost 5 bases and J lost 0, with 16 bases in between. The CDR3 here is CASSPIYGLMNTEAFF. The CDR3 DNA reads as TGTGCCAGCAGCCCCATATACGGTCTCATGAACACTGAAGCTTTCTTT.